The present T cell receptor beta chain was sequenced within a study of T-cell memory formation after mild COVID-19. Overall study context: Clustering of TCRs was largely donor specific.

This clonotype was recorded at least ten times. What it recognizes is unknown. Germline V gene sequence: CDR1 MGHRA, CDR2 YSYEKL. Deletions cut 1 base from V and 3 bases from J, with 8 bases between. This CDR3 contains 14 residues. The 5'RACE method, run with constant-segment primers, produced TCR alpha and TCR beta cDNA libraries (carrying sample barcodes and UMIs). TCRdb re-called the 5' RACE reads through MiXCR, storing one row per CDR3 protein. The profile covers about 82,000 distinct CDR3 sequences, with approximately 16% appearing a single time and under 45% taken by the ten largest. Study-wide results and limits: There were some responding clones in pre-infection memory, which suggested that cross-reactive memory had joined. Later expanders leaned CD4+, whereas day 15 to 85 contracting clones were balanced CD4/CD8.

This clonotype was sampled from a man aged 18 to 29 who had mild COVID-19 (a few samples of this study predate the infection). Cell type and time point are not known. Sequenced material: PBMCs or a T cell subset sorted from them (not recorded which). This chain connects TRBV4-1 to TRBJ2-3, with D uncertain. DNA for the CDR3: TGCGCCAGCAGCCAAGTGGGCAGAACAGATACGCAGTATTTT. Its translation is CASSQVGRTDTQYF.